The sequence of this T cell receptor beta chain was determined in a study of blood T cell repertoires in COVID-19. One Seattle source followed patients from active infection through their disease course. In the authors' workflow: From reference gene primer amplification, estimates of nucleated cell counts were derived. Produced via immunoSEQ multiplex PCR; TCRdb's table is partial and in-frame only. V and J calls and clone size come straight from that table; D and trimming were deduced from the DNA. The sample has 150,000 to 200,000 clones; about four fifths are singletons. The CDR3 sequence is 17 residues long. Trimming removed 4 bases from V and 3 bases from J; junction bases left unmatched: 10. Germline V CDR1 and CDR2: SGHRS, YFSETQ.

What was sequenced was peripheral blood. The rearrangement uses TRBV5-1 and TRBJ2-2, with 9 positions matching TRBD1. This clonotype was sampled from a woman between 40 and 50 years old with COVID-19, enrolled during active disease. The CDR3 nucleotides are TGCGCCAGCAGCCCCTCTGGACAGGGGTTCGACACCGGGGAGCTGTTTTTT. Translating gives CASSPSGQGFDTGELFF.